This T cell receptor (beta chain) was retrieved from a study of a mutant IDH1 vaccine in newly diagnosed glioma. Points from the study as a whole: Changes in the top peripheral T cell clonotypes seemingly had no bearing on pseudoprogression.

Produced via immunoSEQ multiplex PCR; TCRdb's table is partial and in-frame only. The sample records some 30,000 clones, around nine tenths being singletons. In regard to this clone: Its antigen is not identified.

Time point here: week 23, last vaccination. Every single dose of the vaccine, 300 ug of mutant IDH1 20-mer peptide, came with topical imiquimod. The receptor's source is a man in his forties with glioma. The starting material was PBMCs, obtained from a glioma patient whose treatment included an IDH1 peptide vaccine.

CDR3 DNA: TGTGCAAGCACAGGGGTCTACATGAACACTGAAGCTTTCTTT. This translates into CASTGVYMNTEAFF. The V and J genes are TRBV10-3 and TRBJ1-1, with TRBD1 identical over 7 bases. This CDR3 is 14 amino acids long. CDR1 is ENHRY and CDR2 is SYGVKD in the germline V gene.